The present T cell receptor beta chain was sequenced within a study of beta chain features in type 1 diabetes (dated by TCRdb to between 2017 and 2018). Context from the whole study: Mean age, gender distribution, total cell number and subset yield did not differ between patients and healthy donors. Across all samples, some 100,000,000 sorted cells were examined, and cell number per subset correlated strongly with RNA yield. Naive and central memory subsets were obtained from all 30 or so donors, but regulatory and stem cell-like memory subsets were isolated from only 8 patients and roughly eight healthy donors. The study compared TCRB repertoires of sorted circulating CD4+ T cell subsets between recently diagnosed type 1 diabetes patients and matched healthy donors.

This clone has more than one count but fewer than ten. It has no known antigen specificity. No base quality information exists; no much larger clone differs at one position. Each donor gave one peripheral blood draw, averaging approximately 120 mL, which was collected into heparinised tubes. Using a panel that included CD45RO, CCR7, CD25, CD127, CD95 and CD27, naive, central memory, regulatory and stem cell-like memory CD4+ T cells were sorted on a BD FACSAria II. A purity above 98% was achieved for all sorted populations. PBMCs were isolated immediately by Lymphoprep density gradient centrifugation and stained directly without culture. Samples were stained and sorted in pairs, with one healthy donor and one patient per experiment, so that batch effects were minimized. The entire amount of isolated RNA was reverse transcribed using the High Capacity cDNA Reverse Transcription Kit, so the sequenced TCRB transcripts were expressed ones. Deep immunoSEQ sequencing was performed on naive, central memory and regulatory T cell samples, with an average of around 3.5 million total reads per sample. After sorted cells were lysed in RLT buffer, RNA was extracted with DNase-treated RNeasy Micro or Mini kits, with the choice depending on cell number. Each cell subset was processed separately to prevent cross-contamination, with patient and healthy donor samples processed together. The immunoSEQ multiplex PCR was used to amplify TCRB sequences from cDNA, generating 87-bp fragments that spanned the CDR3 region. Sequencing of the amplicons was performed on the Illumina HiSeq platform. The original methods were these. Synthetic template baselines were used to correct PCR bias computationally, reads within Hamming distance 2 were collapsed, and singletons that could not be merged were discarded. Reads were aligned to IMGT to assign V, D and J genes, CDR3 length, and insertions or deletions at six rearrangement sites. Clonotype counts were normalized to sorted cell number within each subset before computing true diversity and Gini coefficients with the tcR R package. The overlap coefficient, calculated on TCRB nucleotide sequences, was used to quantify repertoire sharing. Out-of-frame TCRB sequences from naive cells were analyzed as a proxy for the pre-selection repertoire. TCRdb mirrors the immuneACCESS table, restricted to in-frame sequences. Some clones are absent from its copies; in checked studies, under half trace to an unresolved V gene, and the reason for the others is unknown. V and J calls and clone size are those listed in that table; D and trimming were worked out from the DNA. The sample records 130,000 to 150,000 clones, under 11% of which are singletons. The ten largest clones represent under 1.5% of the sample.

Ends trimmed: V by 1 base, J by 1 base; bases unmatched to a gene: 5. For CDR1 and CDR2, the germline V gene (reference sequence) lists SGHNT and YYREEE. The CDR3 goes from the cysteine to the phenylalanine over 16 residues. Only the CDR3 portion is preserved as DNA: 48 bases, with reading frame beginning at the first base. What the work shows at the level of the full study, not this receptor alone: Shorter templates might have been favored by PCR, but patient and control samples were amplified and corrected together, so both groups would have been affected equally by any skew. At VDJ recombination sites, type 1 diabetes patients had fewer insertions and more deleted nucleotides, which implies abnormalities in thymic rearrangement. Type 1 diabetes patients showed a moderate but significant shortening of TCRB CDR3 length in all four CD4+ subsets. Sequencing cDNA rather than genomic DNA could over-represent highly expressing activated cells, although activation and CD3 levels did not differ between groups. Only small numbers of individuals were included in the HLA sub-analyses, which left unresolved whether HLA type had any influence on TCRB rearrangement. Naive, central memory and regulatory TCRB repertoires appeared to be more alike among patients than among healthy donors.

This clonotype originated in a man between 18 and 35 years old in good health. This receptor chain uses TRBV5-4 and TRBJ2-5, with 9 bases matching TRBD2. The sequenced sample consisted of naive CD4+ T cells from blood. Read against the paper, the sample's cell subset or site label means: true naive CD4+ T cells. The DNA sequence follows: TGTGCCAGCAGCTTGAAAGCGGGGGGCCGCCAAGAGACCCAGTACTTC. It specifies CASSLKAGGRQETQYF.